The T cell receptor (beta chain) described here comes from a study of cytomegalovirus exposure and HLA in healthy donors. CDR1 is LGHNA and CDR2 is YSLEER in the germline V gene. This CDR3 has 17 amino acids. Trimming removed 0 bases at V and 7 bases at J, with 18 bases between. The PCR made use of 60 Vbeta and 13 Jbeta primers. The protocol was immunoSEQ multiplex PCR, while the TCRdb copy is restricted to in-frame clones and leaves out a portion. Here the sample spans 150,000 to 170,000 clones, about 85% being singletons. The rearrangement links TRBV4-3 to TRBJ1-4; TRBD1 is a possible D gene (6 bases). The specimen was PBMCs. The TCR originated in a man aged 25 to 45 in good health and CMV-seropositive. The CDR3 is CASSQDWGTTWGEKLFF. The CDR3 nucleotides read TGCGCCAGCAGCCAAGATTGGGGGACAACCTGGGGTGAAAAACTGTTTTTT.